What follows describes a single T cell receptor beta chain. Germline CDR1 is SNHLY and CDR2 is FYNNEI. CDR3 length equals 16 residues. V dropped 6 bases and J dropped 2; count of bases not matched to a gene: 7. Genomic DNA acted as the template from which TCR beta VDJ combination and CDR3 sequence profiling were carried out. One entry per CDR3 protein, called by TCRdb with MiXCR from the reads. The repertoire has 250,000 or so distinct CDR3 sequences, about 44% of them found once; the top ten carry 7.8%. This sample is part of a study of CD8+CD57+ T cells in acquired aplastic anemia. CD8+CD57+ cell expansion, shown by flow cytometry, had occurred in the patients selected for sequencing.

This chain uses TRBV2 with TRBJ2-2; 9 bases line up with TRBD1. The clonotype originates from a human donor with aplastic anemia. The source material was sorted CD4+, CD8+, or CD8+CD57+ T cells (not recorded which) from PBMCs. The CDR3 loop reads CASREWDRENTGELFF. As DNA, the CDR3 is TGTGCCAGCAGGGAGTGGGACAGGGAAAACACCGGGGAGCTGTTTTTT. Full variable domain (missing parts from reference TRBV2 and TRBJ2-2): EPEVTQTPSHQVTQMGQEVILRCVPISNHLYFYWYRQILGQKVEFLVSFYNNEISEKSEIFDDQFSVERPDGSNFTLKIRSTKLEDSAMYFCASREWDRENTGELFFGEGSRLTVL.